Sequencing of this T cell receptor (beta chain) was carried out in a study of T cell responses to AZD1222 COVID-19 vaccine. General observations from the study: CD4 TCRs linked to vaccination spanned spike, dominating at 160-218 and 743-854. Researchers took repertoire samples only after the peak T cell response had come. AZD1222 recipients seropositive at baseline numbered only 5 or 6. Spike-specific TCR breadth and depth grew following two AZD1222 doses.

In its sample, this clone was seen once. The antigen is not known. CDR1 and CDR2 from the germline V gene are SGHRS and YFSETQ. V was pared by 4 bases and J by 5 bases, with 6 bases of the junction left unmatched. The CDR3 loop spans 14 amino acids. Profiling relied on immunoSEQ multiplex PCR, and the TCRdb table lists in-frame clones only, not all of them. The sample yields 100,000 to 150,000 clones, about 90% seen once. The sample in question was peripheral blood, obtained on day 0 of AZD1222 vaccination. The receptor was derived from an adult in good health. This sequence joins TRBV5-1 and TRBJ1-2; 9 nucleotides agree with TRBD1. CDR3 protein: CASSPPDRGYGYTF. The CDR3, as DNA: TGCGCCAGCAGCCCGCCCGACAGGGGGTATGGCTACACCTTC.